This T cell receptor (beta chain) was retrieved from a study of breast tumors, draining lymph nodes, adjacent tissues. Study-wide findings and caveats: The data were judged consistent with most tumor T cells coming from lymph node and expanding in tumor. Data only fit, rather than demonstrated, lymph node origin of most tumor T cells.

The lymph nodes were axillary draining lymph nodes from breast cancer patients. As for this clonotype: Its target is not known. An end of the junction does not agree with germline; a read error may underlie this.

MiXCR was run by TCRdb on the multiplex PCR reads, yielding one entry per CDR3 protein. The table includes 150,000 to 200,000 distinct CDR3 sequences, about 30% detected once. In germline, CDR1 is WNHNN, CDR2 SYGVQD (reference sequence). The CDR3 extends over 17 amino acids. This receptor was obtained from a female donor with breast cancer. Some clones in this sample may be carry-over from other donors' samples. Sequenced input: axillary lymph node tissue. This sequence joins TRBV10-1 and TRBJ2-5, with 9 nucleotides matching TRBD2. CDR3 DNA: TGCGTCAGCAGTGGGACGACTCTAGCGGGGACGCAAGAGACCCAGCACTTC. Amino acid sequence: CVSSGTTLAGTQETQHF.